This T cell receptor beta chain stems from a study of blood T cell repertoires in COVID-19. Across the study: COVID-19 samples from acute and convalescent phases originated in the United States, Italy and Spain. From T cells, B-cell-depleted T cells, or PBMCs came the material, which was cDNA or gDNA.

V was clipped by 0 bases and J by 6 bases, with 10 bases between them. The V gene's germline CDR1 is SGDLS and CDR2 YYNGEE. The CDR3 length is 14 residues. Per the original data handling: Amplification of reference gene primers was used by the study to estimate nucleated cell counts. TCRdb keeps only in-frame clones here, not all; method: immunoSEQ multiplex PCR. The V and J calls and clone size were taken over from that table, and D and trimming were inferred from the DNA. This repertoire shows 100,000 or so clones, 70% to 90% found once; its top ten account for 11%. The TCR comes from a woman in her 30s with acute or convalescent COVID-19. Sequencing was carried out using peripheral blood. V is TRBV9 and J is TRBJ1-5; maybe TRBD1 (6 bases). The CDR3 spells CASSVAGVSQPQHF. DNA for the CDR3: TGTGCCAGCAGCGTAGCAGGGGTGAGTCAGCCCCAGCATTTT.